This T cell receptor (beta chain) is drawn from a study of T cells in Graves' hyperthyroidism and ophthalmopathy. Notes on the study in general: The model foresaw ophthalmopathy a median roughly 6 months prior to onset. Most expanded thyroid clonotypes above 0.001 recurred in blood.

This clonotype was observed many times. Its antigen is currently unknown. RNA transcripts served as the template for amplifying TCR beta CDR3 regions. A set of HTBI primers served as the primers for a first-round RT-PCR of the TCR CDR3. TCRdb reprocessed the multiplex PCR reads via MiXCR and lists one record per CDR3 protein. The sample contains 640,000 or so distinct CDR3 sequences, roughly 14% of which appear only once. The CDR3 loop spans 15 amino acids. Germline V gives CDR1 MDHEN, CDR2 SYDVKM. V was pared by 5 bases and J by 2 bases, with 13 bases between. J is TRBJ1-5 and V is TRBV28; no firm D call. The sequence was collected from a woman between 40 and 50 years old with Graves' ophthalmopathy. The sample taken for sequencing was blood. The DNA of the CDR3 is TGTGCCAGCAGTCGCATCGTTGGGGGCAATCAGCCCCAGCATTTT. Protein product: CASSRIVGGNQPQHF.